The rows below give T cell receptor beta chains drawn from one sample of a study of T cell responses to AZD1222 COVID-19 vaccine. Measured with immunoSEQ multiplex PCR; TCRdb has only the in-frame clones, and not every one. Here the sample spans roughly 270,000 clones, 85% to 95% being singletons. Sequenced here: peripheral blood, sampled 28 days after the second AZD1222 dose. Source of these receptors: an adult who received the AZD1222 COVID-19 vaccine. CDR3s include the opening cysteine and the closing phenylalanine or tryptophan. Fields, in order: J gene, D gene, clone size, V gene, CDR3 DNA, CDR3 protein. The D gene is left open where the match is weak. The size entry is marked missing in some rows and otherwise reads once, few, many or a size class.

TRBJ1-5 NA NA TRBV15 TGTGCCACCAGAGAATCCGACAGGCGTTTTGGGGCCCAGCATTTT CATRESDRRFGAQHF
TRBJ1-2 NA once TRBV11-2 TGTGCCAGCAGCCCCGGACTGTTAAACTATGGCTACACCTTC CASSPGLLNYGYTF
TRBJ1-2 NA NA TRBV5-8 TGTGCCAGCAGCTTGCCGGGGAGGGAAGGGGTAGCTAACTATGGCTACACCTTC CASSLPGREGVANYGYTF
TRBJ2-3 NA NA TRBV3-1/TRBV3-2 TGTGCCAGCAGCCAAGATCGTCAGACAGGCACAGATACGCAGTATTTT CASSQDRQTGTDTQYF
TRBJ2-2 TRBD1 NA TRBV2 TGTGCCAGCAGTAAACAGGGGTTGGGCGGGGAGCTGTTTTTT CASSKQGLGGELFF
TRBJ1-6 TRBD1 NA TRBV5-1 TGCGCCAGCAGCTTGGAGACAGGGGGAGGCAACTCACCCCTCCACTTT CASSLETGGGNSPLHF
TRBJ1-1 NA NA TRBV3-1/TRBV3-2 TGTGCCAGCAGCCTTTTCGGACCTAACACTGAAGCTTTCTTT CASSLFGPNTEAFF
TRBJ1-6 NA NA TRBV7-2 TGTGCCAGCAGCCCCCTCGGAGGGGAACGTAATTCACCCCTCCACTTT CASSPLGGERNSPLHF
TRBJ2-7 TRBD2 NA TRBV28 TGTGCCAGCAGATATAGCGGGGGTAACGAGCAGTACTTC CASRYSGGNEQYF
TRBJ2-7 TRBD2 NA TRBV10-3 TGTGCCATCAATGAGCGAACTAGCGGGTCATCCTACGAGCAGTACTTC CAINERTSGSSYEQYF
TRBJ2-2 NA NA TRBV12-3/TRBV12-4 TGTGCCAGCAGCGCTTCAGCCACCGGGGAGCTGTTTTTT CASSASATGELFF
TRBJ2-7 NA NA TRBV5-1 TGCGCCAGCAAGAAAGAAGGGGGAGAGCAGTACTTC CASKKEGGEQYF
TRBJ1-2 NA NA TRBV6-5 TGTGCCAGCAGTACAGGGCCCGGCCCCTATGGCTACACCTTC CASSTGPGPYGYTF
TRBJ1-1 NA NA TRBV20-1 TGCAGTGCTAGTTCGGGGTTGAACACTGAAGCTTTCTTT CSASSGLNTEAFF
TRBJ1-3 NA NA TRBV13 TGTGCCAGCAGCTTACCCCCAGAGACAGGTCCAGGAAACACCATATATTTT CASSLPPETGPGNTIYF
TRBJ2-7 TRBD1 NA TRBV27 TGTGCCAGCAGTTTCGGGACAGGGTCGAACGAGCAGTACTTC CASSFGTGSNEQYF
TRBJ2-7 NA NA TRBV5-6 TGTGCCAGCAGCTCCCCGGACACTTTCTACGAGCAGTACTTC CASSSPDTFYEQYF
TRBJ2-1 TRBD2 NA TRBV6-5 TGTGCCAGCAGTCCGACTAGCGGTTACAATGAGCAGTTCTTC CASSPTSGYNEQFF
TRBJ1-1 TRBD1 NA TRBV7-9 TGTGCCAGCAGCCGCCGGGACAGTGAAGCTTTCTTT CASSRRDSEAFF
TRBJ2-3 TRBD2 NA TRBV11-1 TGTGCCAGCAGCTTGACGGCTAGCGGGGGACGGGGTACGCAGTATTTT CASSLTASGGRGTQYF
TRBJ1-2 NA NA TRBV7-9 TGTGCCAGCAAGAACTATGGCTACACCTTC CASKNYGYTF
TRBJ2-2 NA NA TRBV19 TGTGCCTCCGAGTTGTTGGGCGGAAACACCGGGGAGCTGTTTTTT CASELLGGNTGELFF
TRBJ2-3 NA few TRBV7-9 TGTGCCAGCAGCCGACAGGGAGGTACGCAGTATTTT CASSRQGGTQYF
TRBJ2-2 TRBD2 once TRBV9 TGTGCCAGCAGCGTAGCCGGACTAGCGCCTGGAGGGGAGCTGTTTTTT CASSVAGLAPGGELFF
TRBJ2-7 TRBD2 once TRBV5-1 TGCGCCAGCAGCCTGGGGGACTACTCCTACGAGCAGTACTTC CASSLGDYSYEQYF
TRBJ2-3 NA NA TRBV2 TGTGCCAGCAGTACCTGGACCGATGGAACGCAGTATTTT CASSTWTDGTQYF
TRBJ1-2 NA few TRBV3-1/TRBV3-2 TGTGCCAGCAGCCAAGAAGATCGAGGTGGCTACACCTTC CASSQEDRGGYTF
TRBJ2-5 NA NA TRBV11-2 TGTGCCAGCAGCCTGGACAGCCCTATCGGGACCCAGTACTTC CASSLDSPIGTQYF
TRBJ1-4 NA NA TRBV5-1 TGCGCCAGCAGCACTGGGAAAGAGGCGGGGAAACTGTTTTTT CASSTGKEAGKLFF
TRBJ1-5 NA few TRBV4-1 TGCGCCAGCAGCCAGAGGGGCCCAGACAGAGAATGGGGCCAGCCCCAGCATTTT CASSQRGPDREWGQPQHF
TRBJ1-1 NA NA TRBV11-2 TGTGCCAGCAGCCAGAACACTGAAGCTTTCTTT CASSQNTEAFF
TRBJ1-4 NA NA TRBV4-1 TGCGCCAGCAGCCAATCCCAAGAAAAACTGTTTTTT CASSQSQEKLFF
TRBJ1-2 NA NA TRBV28 TGTGCCAGCAGGGAAGGGACGCACTATGGCTACACCTTC CASREGTHYGYTF
TRBJ2-1 NA NA TRBV7-9 TGTGCCAGCAGCTCAATGGCCTCCTACAATGAGCAGTTCTTC CASSSMASYNEQFF
TRBJ1-1 NA NA TRBV6-5 TGTGCCAGCAGTTGGAACACTGAAGCTTTCTTT CASSWNTEAFF
TRBJ1-2 NA NA TRBV5-5 TGTGCCAGCAGCTCAGCGGGTAACTATGGCTACACCTTC CASSSAGNYGYTF
TRBJ2-3 TRBD1 NA TRBV7-9 TGTGCCAGCAGCCTAAAGAAGACAGGGAGCACAGATACGCAGTATTTT CASSLKKTGSTDTQYF
TRBJ2-1 TRBD2 NA TRBV7-3 TGTGCCAGCAGGGGACTAGCGGGAGAGGAGCAGTTCTTC CASRGLAGEEQFF
TRBJ2-5 NA NA TRBV20-1 TGCAGTGCTAGAGTTCGAGGGGCCCAGTACTTC CSARVRGAQYF
TRBJ2-7 TRBD2 once TRBV5-1 TGCGCCAGCAGCCCCGGGAGCGGGAGGCCCTCGGATTACGAGCAGTACTTC CASSPGSGRPSDYEQYF
TRBJ1-2 NA NA TRBV27 TGTGCCAGCAGTTCTCACGGGGGTGAGGATGGCTACACCTTC CASSSHGGEDGYTF
TRBJ1-4 NA NA TRBV5-4 TGTGCCAGCAGCCCACAGGCAACTAATGAAAAACTGTTTTTT CASSPQATNEKLFF
TRBJ1-1 TRBD1 NA TRBV7-2 TGTGCCAGCAGCCTTAGAGGACAGGGGGACACTGAAGCTTTCTTT CASSLRGQGDTEAFF
TRBJ1-4 NA NA TRBV5-4 TGTGCCAGCAGCTTGGGAGGGGCCATTAATGAAAAACTGTTTTTT CASSLGGAINEKLFF
TRBJ2-1 NA once TRBV20-1 TGCAGTGCTAGTGGGGACGATCCCTACAATGAGCAGTTCTTC CSASGDDPYNEQFF
TRBJ2-2 NA NA TRBV24-1 TGTGCCACCAGTGACCCGGGACAGAACACCGGGGAGCTGTTTTTT CATSDPGQNTGELFF
TRBJ2-1 NA NA TRBV28 TGTGCCAGCAGGGGGGACTGGAGCTCCTACAATGAGCAGTTCTTC CASRGDWSSYNEQFF
TRBJ2-1 NA NA TRBV6-4 TGTGCCAGCAGCCGGGACTTAGACAATGAGCAGTTCTTC CASSRDLDNEQFF